The rows below give T cell receptor beta chains drawn from one sample of a study of blood T cell repertoires in COVID-19. The assay was immunoSEQ multiplex PCR, and TCRdb's table has in-frame clones only and misses some. The sample lists 200,000 to 250,000 clones; more than 75% were seen once. Sequenced material: peripheral blood. All receptors come from a woman between 65 and 79 years old with COVID-19, enrolled during active disease. The CDR3 runs from the conserved cysteine through the conserved F or W. The D gene is left open where the match is weak.

d_call v_call cdr3_aa
TRBD2 TRBV5-1 CASSLSITSGLETQYF
NA TRBV30 CAWSPKGRGDNQPQHF
TRBD2 TRBV7-9 CASSSLREAFNEQFF
TRBD2 TRBV7-3 CASSFSAGGVTDTQYF
NA TRBV28 CASSLIGGGSPLHF
NA TRBV27 CASSFLGIDEQYF
NA TRBV28 CASSPQLYGEAFF
NA TRBV25-1 CASSPRGALGYTF
TRBD2 TRBV4-3 CASSQEGPTSGRYNEQFF
TRBD1 TRBV20-1 CSATTGQVNTF
NA TRBV6-5 CASSYSGGNQPQHF
NA TRBV19 CASSPRGVGFAGYTF
TRBD1 TRBV28 CASSLKGTGIYNEQFF
TRBD1 TRBV2 CASSEGQWVSPLHF
TRBD2 TRBV4-2 CASSQVGRQRSSYEQYF
NA TRBV18 CASSLQGMSGNTIYF
TRBD2 TRBV4-2 CASSQGRLAVLTDTQYF
TRBD2 TRBV6-5 CASRTSGISSEQFF
NA TRBV7-9 CASSYPRGELFF
TRBD1 TRBV20-1 CSASTMDRGSYEQYF
NA TRBV7-2 CASSLARDLTDTQYF
NA TRBV27 CATSRNTEAFF
TRBD1 TRBV28 CAAVGQRNTGELFF
NA TRBV28 CASSLGTTTNEKLFF
NA TRBV7-2 CASSLQGPNTEAFF
NA TRBV24-1 CATSDGRVGQPQHF
TRBD1 TRBV19 CASSNGRGNYGYTF
NA TRBV3-1/TRBV3-2 CASSPRGGENGYTF
TRBD2 TRBV5-6 CASSYGLAGEETQYF
TRBD1 TRBV28 CASSPPQGFGDTEAFF
NA TRBV29-1 CSVESTRDQPQHF
TRBD1 TRBV29-1 CSAHPSMGQGFFTEAFF
TRBD2 TRBV6-2/TRBV6-3 CASSYSLAGGLYEQYF
NA TRBV19 CATGRQTKSDTQYF
TRBD1 TRBV24-1 CATSDPRQGGTEAFF
NA TRBV18 CASSPLQGSYNEQFF
NA TRBV19 CASSTRTEGSPLHF